This T cell receptor (beta chain) was sequenced in a study of vaccination and CD4 T cells after COVID-19. CDR1 is KGHDR and CDR2 is SFDVKD in the germline V gene. J lost 9 bases, V lost 5 bases, and 5 bases had no gene match. The CDR3 totals 14 residues. Cultured CD4+ T cells had their DNA profiled by the Oncomine TCR Beta short-read assay. TCRdb reanalysed the PCR reads using MiXCR and keeps one entry per CDR3 protein. Of about 18,000 distinct CDR3 sequences detected, around 45% appear once; the ten largest clones hold around 20%. The sample's treatment: approximately 9-day PBMC culture with coronavirus spike peptide pools or control peptides (ViraFEST assay). On days 3 and 7, half the medium was swapped for fresh IL-2-containing medium. This clonotype was detected only a few times. Antigen unknown.

V gene TRBV24-1 combines with J gene TRBJ1-6; 8 nucleotides align to TRBD1. The sample was CD4+ T cells from blood, cultured in vitro, taken before SARS-CoV-2 vaccination. This TCR was sampled from a human donor who received a COVID-19 vaccine. CDR3 loop: CATSAGQGGSPLHF. CDR3 nucleotides: TGTGCCACCAGTGCCGGACAGGGCGGTTCACCCCTCCACTTT.